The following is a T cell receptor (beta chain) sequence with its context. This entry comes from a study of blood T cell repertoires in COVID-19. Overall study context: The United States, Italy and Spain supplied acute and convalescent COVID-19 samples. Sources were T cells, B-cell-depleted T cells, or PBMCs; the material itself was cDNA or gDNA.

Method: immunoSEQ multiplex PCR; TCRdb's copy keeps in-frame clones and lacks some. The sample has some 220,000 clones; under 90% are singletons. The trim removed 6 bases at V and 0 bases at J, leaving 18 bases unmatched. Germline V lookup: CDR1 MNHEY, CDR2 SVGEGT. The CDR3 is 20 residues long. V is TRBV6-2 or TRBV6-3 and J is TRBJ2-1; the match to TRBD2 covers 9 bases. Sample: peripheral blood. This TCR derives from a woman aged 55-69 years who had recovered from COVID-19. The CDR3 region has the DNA TGTGCCAGCAGCCCACTAGCGGGCAGGACCCTATCGGACTCCTACAATGAGCAGTTCTTC. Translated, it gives CASSPLAGRTLSDSYNEQFF.